A selection of T cell receptor beta chains follows, all from one sample in a study of blood T cell repertoires in COVID-19. Generated by immunoSEQ multiplex PCR, the TCRdb table keeps only in-frame clones and is missing some. The repertoire holds approximately 280,000 clones, with around 90% as singletons. Sequencing was carried out using peripheral blood. The receptors shown here come from a man aged 50-60 years with acute or convalescent COVID-19. CDR3s include the opening cysteine and the closing phenylalanine or tryptophan. A D gene is named only where the DNA matches it firmly. The size entry is marked missing in some rows and otherwise reads once, few, many or a size class.

>.|TRBJ1-6|TRBV7-6|.
TGTGCCAGCAGTTCCCAGGGGTCCTATAATTCACCCCTCCACTTT
CASSSQGSYNSPLHF
>.|TRBJ2-3|TRBV20-1|.
TGCAGTGCTAGTCTCCCAGGGGTCGGCACAGATACGCAGTATTTT
CSASLPGVGTDTQYF
>.|TRBJ2-5|TRBV11-1|.
TGTGCCAGCAGCAGGGGTGTACAGACCCAGTACTTC
CASSRGVQTQYF
>TRBD2|TRBJ2-1|TRBV10-2|once
TGCGCCAGCAGTGCCAGCGGGGGCATTAATGAGCAGTTCTTC
CASSASGGINEQFF
>TRBD2|TRBJ2-5|TRBV5-4|.
TGTGCCAGCGGGGCGGGGGTACAAGAGACCCAGTACTTC
CASGAGVQETQYF
>TRBD1|TRBJ2-5|TRBV5-1|.
TGCGCCAGCAGCCAGGGGGTGGGCGATCAAGAGACCCAGTACTTC
CASSQGVGDQETQYF
>.|TRBJ2-1|TRBV4-2|.
TGTGCCAGCAGCCAACTCAGCTCCTACAATGAGCAGTTCTTC
CASSQLSSYNEQFF
>.|TRBJ2-7|TRBV14|.
TGTGCCAGCAGTTCCGTTCTTCTTTCCTACGAGCAGTACTTC
CASSSVLLSYEQYF
>.|TRBJ1-2|TRBV6-1|.
TGTGCCAGCAGTGAAGGGGGCCCTTGGGATGGCTACACCTTC
CASSEGGPWDGYTF
>.|TRBJ2-3|TRBV4-2|.
TGTGCCAGCAGCCAAGAAGCAGCGCGGGATACGCAGTATTTT
CASSQEAARDTQYF
>.|TRBJ2-2|TRBV5-1|.
TGCGCCAGCAGTGCGGGACAGTCCACCGGGGAGCTGTTTTTT
CASSAGQSTGELFF
>TRBD1|TRBJ1-2|TRBV12-3/TRBV12-4|.
TGTGCCAGCACTGGACAGGGAAATGGCTACACCTTC
CASTGQGNGYTF
>.|TRBJ2-2|TRBV7-3|.
TGTGCCAGCAGCTCCGCATTTCCGGGTCCGGAGACCGGGGAGCTGTTTTTT
CASSSAFPGPETGELFF
>TRBD1|TRBJ1-1|TRBV7-8|once
TGTGCCAGCAGCTTAGACAGGGGCGATGAAGCTTTCTTT
CASSLDRGDEAFF
>.|TRBJ1-3|TRBV29-1|few
TGCAGCGTCGGAGGATCAGGGGCTGGAAACACCATATATTTT
CSVGGSGAGNTIYF
>TRBD1|TRBJ2-1|TRBV5-6|.
TGTGCCAGCAGCTTGAGACAGGGGGCCTACAATGAGCAGTTCTTC
CASSLRQGAYNEQFF
>.|TRBJ2-7|TRBV5-6|.
TGTGCCAGCAACCGGGATCGGGGTCCCGATACCTACGAGCAGTACTTC
CASNRDRGPDTYEQYF
>TRBD1|TRBJ1-6|TRBV18|.
TGTGCCAGCTCACAGCAACAGGGGCTGCCAAATTCACCCCTCCACTTT
CASSQQQGLPNSPLHF
>.|TRBJ1-6|TRBV10-3|.
TGTGCCATCAGTGATAACAGGCTCACAGGGTCACCCCTCCACTTT
CAISDNRLTGSPLHF
>TRBD1|TRBJ1-1|TRBV6-5|.
TGTGCCAGCAGTCCCCGGGCAGGGGGTGGGACTGAAGCTTTCTTT
CASSPRAGGGTEAFF
>.|TRBJ2-5|TRBV6-2/TRBV6-3|.
TGTGCCAGCAGTTACAACAGATGGGAGACCCAGTACTTC
CASSYNRWETQYF
>TRBD2|TRBJ2-2|TRBV5-8|.
TGTGCCAGCAGCTTGGCCGGGGGGACGCACACCGGGGAGCTGTTTTTT
CASSLAGGTHTGELFF
>TRBD1|TRBJ1-2|TRBV29-1|.
TGCAGCTTTGACAGGGCCTTTAACTATGGCTACACCTTC
CSFDRAFNYGYTF
>TRBD2|TRBJ2-5|TRBV7-9|.
TGTGCCAGCAGCGTTGCCCTAGCGGGGCAAGAGACCCAGTACTTC
CASSVALAGQETQYF
>.|TRBJ1-3|TRBV19|many
TGTGCCAGTATCCCAGGGGCCAGCTTGAGGAACACCATATATTTT
CASIPGASLRNTIYF
>TRBD1|TRBJ2-1|TRBV14|.
TGTGCCAGCAGCCATCTGAGGGGGCCTAACAATGAGCAGTTCTTC
CASSHLRGPNNEQFF
>TRBD1|TRBJ2-1|TRBV5-1|.
TGCGCCAGCAGCTTGGCGCGACAGGGTGAGCAGTTCTTC
CASSLARQGEQFF
>TRBD1|TRBJ2-1|TRBV5-6|many
TGTGCCAGCAGCTTGGACGGGACAGGGAGGAATGAGCAGTTCTTC
CASSLDGTGRNEQFF
>.|TRBJ1-3|TRBV6-5|.
TGTGCCAGCAGTCGCCCAGGGAACACCATATATTTT
CASSRPGNTIYF
>TRBD2|TRBJ2-3|TRBV3-1/TRBV3-2|.
TGTGCCAGCAGCCGGGGCGGGGAGGGAGATACGCAGTATTTT
CASSRGGEGDTQYF
>TRBD1|TRBJ1-2|TRBV5-4|once
TGTGCCAGCAGCTCAGGGGGCGCGATTTATGGCTACACCTTC
CASSSGGAIYGYTF
>.|TRBJ2-3|TRBV5-1|.
TGCGCCAGCAGCTTGGGGTTGGGACTCCGCCCGGGCACAGATACGCAGTATTTT
CASSLGLGLRPGTDTQYF
>TRBD2|TRBJ2-5|TRBV25-1|.
TGTGCCAGCAGTAAAGCGGGGGCGTCGGGAGAGACCCAGTACTTC
CASSKAGASGETQYF
>.|TRBJ2-7|TRBV2|.
TGTGCCAGCAGTGGCGGGTCCGGGCTCGTCTACGAGCAGTACTTC
CASSGGSGLVYEQYF
>.|TRBJ1-1|TRBV10-1|once
TGCGCCAGCGCCACGGACAGCCTCACTGAAGCTTTCTTT
CASATDSLTEAFF
>.|TRBJ1-4|TRBV20-1|few
TGCAGTGCTAGTAGGCGGCTATTAGCAACTAATGAAAAACTGTTTTTT
CSASRRLLATNEKLFF
>TRBD1|TRBJ2-7|TRBV27|.
TGTGCCAGCAGGACGACAGGGGTTCCACAGTACTTC
CASRTTGVPQYF
>TRBD1|TRBJ2-5|TRBV18|.
TGTGCCAGCTCATCAGACAGGGGGCTTGGGGAGACCCAGTACTTC
CASSSDRGLGETQYF
>TRBD1|TRBJ1-6|TRBV10-2|.
TGCGCCAGCAGTGAGTTTCCGGACAGGGATAATTCACCCCTCCACTTT
CASSEFPDRDNSPLHF
>.|TRBJ1-6|TRBV3-1/TRBV3-2|once
TGTGCCAGCAGCCGCGGACAGTCGACCAATTCACCCCTCCACTTT
CASSRGQSTNSPLHF
>.|TRBJ2-3|TRBV3-1/TRBV3-2|.
TGTGCCAGCAGCTCACTTGCTAGCACAGATACGCAGTATTTT
CASSSLASTDTQYF
>.|TRBJ1-2|TRBV5-5|.
TGTGCCAGCAGCTGGGGGCAGGTTAACTATGGCTACACCTTC
CASSWGQVNYGYTF
>TRBD1|TRBJ2-2|TRBV4-2|once
TGTGCCAGCAGACCGTGGGACAGCTCGAACACCGGGGAGCTGTTTTTT
CASRPWDSSNTGELFF
>TRBD2|TRBJ2-2|TRBV19|.
TGTGCCAGTACCTTCGGGACTAGGGAGCTGTTTTTT
CASTFGTRELFF
>TRBD1|TRBJ1-2|TRBV29-1|.
TGCAGCGTTGACAGGGGGCATGGTGGCTACACCTTC
CSVDRGHGGYTF
>.|TRBJ1-2|TRBV9|.
TGTGCCAGCAGCGTAGAGTGGACGCCCGCGGGTGGCTACACCTTC
CASSVEWTPAGGYTF
>.|TRBJ1-1|TRBV19|.
TGTGCCAGTAGTATGGGCCTGAACACTGAAGCTTTCTTT
CASSMGLNTEAFF
>.|TRBJ1-2|TRBV2|.
TGTGCCAGCAGTCGAGGGATCTATGGCTACACCTTC
CASSRGIYGYTF
>.|TRBJ2-3|TRBV9|.
TGTGCCAGCAGCAACAGGGTGGGGGCAGATACGCAGTATTTT
CASSNRVGADTQYF
>.|TRBJ1-1|TRBV12-3/TRBV12-4|.
TGTGCCAGCACCATGGACAGGAACACTGAAGCTTTCTTT
CASTMDRNTEAFF
>.|TRBJ1-5|TRBV2|.
TGTGCCAGCAGCGCATCGGGATTTAGCAATCAGCCCCAGCATTTT
CASSASGFSNQPQHF